This record covers a single T cell receptor (beta chain). Its antigen is unknown. The sample comes from a study of blood T cells in healthy people across ages. The study, taken as a whole, reports: There were more naive CD4+ cells and higher diversity in long-lived donors than in aged donors. A roughly linear age-dependent decrease characterized TCR beta diversity per million T cells.

The authors ran a second PCR of about 7 to 12 cycles using a sample-barcoded 5' primer and a J-beta primer mix. TCRdb recomputed calls from the 5' RACE reads with MiXCR, one row per CDR3 protein. Among 800,000 to 1,300,000 distinct CDR3 sequences listed, roughly a quarter were seen once. The CDR3 sequence is 17 residues long. J gave up 5 bases and V 4 bases, and 14 bases lay outside the gene matches. These data also featured in a second study, about T cells of mothers and their children. That source notes: A few mothers and their six children, all healthy Caucasians, donated.

J is TRBJ2-1 and V is TRBV12-3 or TRBV12-4; the match to TRBD1 covers 7 bases. The source of this sequence is a girl aged 2-10 years in good health. Sequencing was carried out using blood. This chain's CDR3 is CASSSLSPDRLHNEQFF. As DNA, the CDR3 is TGTGCCAGCAGTTCCCTCTCTCCGGACAGGTTACACAATGAGCAGTTCTTC.